This TCR beta chain was documented in a study of molecular identifiers for immune sequencing clone quantification. Whole-study findings and limits: Under 1% of molecules in naive cells, but over 98% of effector molecules, belonged to clones above 20 RNA copies.

About this clonotype itself: The antigen is undetermined.

A single record per CDR3 protein comes from TCRdb applying MiXCR to the PCR reads. Of about 98,000 distinct CDR3 sequences in the sample, 35% were seen once. Naive CD8 T cells, phenotype CD8+CD4-CCR7+CD45RA+, were sorted. This CDR3 region has 17 residues. The ends lost 5 bases at V and 8 bases at J; junction bases unmatched: 12. Germline CDR1 and CDR2: LGHDT and YNNKEL (reference sequence). Material for sequencing was naive CD8+ T cells from blood, with Jurkat cell RNA spiked in. Subset of the sample: FACS-sorted CD8+CD4-CCR7+CD45RA+ naive T cells. The sequence derives from a human donor in good health. Some libraries in this study had Jurkat cell RNA spiked in. V usage is TRBV3-1 and J usage is TRBJ2-1; 13 nucleotides match TRBD2. The chain's CDR3 is CASSLPPGLAGAHEQFF. The CDR3 DNA sequence: TGTGCCAGCAGCTTGCCTCCTGGACTAGCGGGAGCGCATGAGCAGTTCTTC.